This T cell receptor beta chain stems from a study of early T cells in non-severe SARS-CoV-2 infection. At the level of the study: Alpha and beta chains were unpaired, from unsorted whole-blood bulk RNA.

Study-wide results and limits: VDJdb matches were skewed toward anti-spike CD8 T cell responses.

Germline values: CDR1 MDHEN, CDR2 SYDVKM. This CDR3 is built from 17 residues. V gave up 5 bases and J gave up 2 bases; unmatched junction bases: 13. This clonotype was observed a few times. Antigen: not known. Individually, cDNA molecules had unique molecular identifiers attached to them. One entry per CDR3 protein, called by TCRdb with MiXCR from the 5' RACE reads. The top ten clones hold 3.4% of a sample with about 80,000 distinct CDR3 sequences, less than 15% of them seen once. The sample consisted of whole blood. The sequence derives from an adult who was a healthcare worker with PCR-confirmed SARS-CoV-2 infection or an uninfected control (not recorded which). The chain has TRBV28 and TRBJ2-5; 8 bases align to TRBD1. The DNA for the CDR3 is TGTGCCAGCAGTCAAGGCAGGGGGCCGCCCATGCAAGAGACCCAGTACTTC. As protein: CASSQGRGPPMQETQYF.